One and the same sample provided the 21 T cell receptor beta chains below, sequenced in a study of T cells in pancreatic ductal adenocarcinoma (dated by TCRdb to about 2017). Preparation of the library involved the immunoSEQ multiplex PCR assay. TCRdb limited this immuneACCESS table to in-frame rearrangements with V and J called. A share of clones is missing; checked studies link under half to unresolved V genes, and the rest is unexplained. The sample yields approximately 12,000 clones; 86% were counted once. Of the sample, roughly a sixth falls within the top ten clones. Selected pancreatic ductal adenocarcinoma patients had undergone surgery without neoadjuvant therapy. The sequencing sample was made of PBMCs. The receptor source for this set is a human donor with pancreatic ductal adenocarcinoma.

This clone was picked up one time. The chain combines TRBV7-8 with TRBJ1-5; a possible D gene is TRBD1 (5 bases). Deletions cut 3 bases from V and 0 bases from J, with 9 bases between. CDR1 and CDR2 from the germline V gene are SGHVS and FQNEAQ. This CDR3 is 15 amino acids long. The CDR3 region has the DNA TGTGCCAGCAGCTTCAGGGAAATTAGCAATCAGCCCCAGCATTTT. It specifies CASSFREISNQPQHF.

The chain links TRBV6-6 to TRBJ2-3; TRBD2 aligns across 13 bases. The ends lost 4 bases at V and 6 bases at J; junction bases unmatched: 7. Germline assignment: CDR1 MNHNY and CDR2 SVGAGI (reference sequence). The CDR3 contains 16 residues. CDR3 DNA sequence: TGTGCCAGCAGTTCGGGACTAGCGGGGCTCAAGGATACGCAGTATTTT. Amino acid sequence: CASSSGLAGLKDTQYF.

The V gene is TRBV19, the J gene TRBJ1-5, with a weak D call TRBD1 (5 bases). V dropped 3 bases and J dropped 7 bases, with 13 bases sitting between them. The CDR3 contains 14 residues. Germline CDR1 LNHDA, CDR2 SQIVND (reference sequence). Here the CDR3 reads CASSIGGVGQPQHF. The DNA of the CDR3 is TGTGCCAGTAGTATCGGAGGGGTAGGGCAGCCCCAGCATTTT.

The chain joins TRBV10-1 to TRBJ2-7, with 8 bases lining up with TRBD1. In germline, CDR1 is WNHNN, CDR2 SYGVQD (reference sequence). Trimming removed 6 bases from V and 7 bases from J; junction bases left unmatched: 8. This CDR3 spans 13 amino acids. The CDR3 DNA reads TGCGCCAGCAGCCAAGACAGGGGATATGAGCAGTACTTC. Protein: CASSQDRGYEQYF.

The V gene is TRBV19, the J gene TRBJ1-5; 9 nucleotides align to TRBD1. The trim removed 5 bases at V and 2 bases at J, leaving 7 bases unmatched. Germline CDR1 reads LNHDA; CDR2 reads SQIVND (reference sequence). The CDR3 is 16 residues long. The CDR3 nucleotides are TGTGCCAGTAGTTTTACCTGGACAGGGGGCAATCAGCCCCAGCATTTT. Translating gives CASSFTWTGGNQPQHF.

This chain joins TRBV7-2 and TRBJ2-5, with D perhaps matching TRBD2 (6 bases). The ends were cut back, 5 bases at V and 1 base at J, with 11 bases in the middle. CDR3 size: 14 residues. Germline loops: CDR1 SGHTA, CDR2 FQGNSA. In DNA form, the CDR3 reads TGTGCCAGCAGCCTTCGCGGGATCCAAGAGACCCAGTACTTC. This translates into CASSLRGIQETQYF.

The rearrangement uses TRBV2 and TRBJ1-5, with D uncertain. Between the trimmed V and J ends, which lost 6 bases and 7 bases, there was a span of 22 bases. Germline loops: CDR1 SNHLY, CDR2 FYNNEI. The CDR3 contains 16 residues. This chain's CDR3 is CASRAGGFPYGQPQHF. CDR3 nucleotides: TGTGCCAGCAGAGCGGGCGGGTTCCCCTATGGGCAGCCCCAGCATTTT.

The V gene is TRBV28, the J gene TRBJ1-2, with 8 bases aligning to TRBD1. This CDR3 has 19 amino acids. The V gene end was trimmed by 8 bases and the J gene end by 4 bases; junction bases not matched to a gene: 24. The V gene's germline CDR1 is MDHEN and CDR2 SYDVKM. CDR3 residues: CASSSFTTGEDLPGYGYTF. In DNA form, the CDR3 reads TGTGCCAGCTCGTCTTTCACGACAGGGGAGGACCTACCTGGCTATGGCTACACCTTC.

The chain recombines TRBV7-9 with TRBJ2-1; 7 bases match TRBD2. Losses at the gene ends were 7 bases for V and 6 bases for J; bases not matched to a gene: 15. This CDR3 has 16 residues. Germline V lookup: CDR1 SEHNR, CDR2 FQNEAQ (reference sequence). The CDR3 sequence: CASNSPRAGPTNEQFF. Written as DNA, the CDR3 is TGTGCCAGCAATTCCCCTAGAGCGGGACCTACCAATGAGCAGTTCTTC.

The chain links TRBV28 to TRBJ1-5; maybe TRBD1 (6 bases). V was trimmed by 5 bases and J by 4 bases, leaving 21 bases between them. Germline-derived CDR1 and CDR2 are MDHEN and SYDVKM. The CDR3 has 17 amino acids. CDR3 residues: CASSLTPRDKGNQPQHF. Here the CDR3 DNA reads TGTGCCAGCAGTCTCACACCCCGGGACAAAGGAAATCAGCCCCAGCATTTT.

The chain is built from TRBV7-2 and TRBJ2-5, with a possible D match to TRBD2 (7 bases). V lost 5 bases and J 5 bases, leaving 18 bases between the germline ends. Germline CDR1 reads SGHTA; CDR2 reads FQGNSA. The CDR3 has 15 amino acids. The CDR3 region is CASSRGRGAQETQYF. As DNA, the CDR3 is TGTGCCAGCAGCAGGGGTCGGGGGGCGCAGGAGACCCAGTACTTC.

J is TRBJ2-5 and V is TRBV2, with D possibly being TRBD1 or TRBD2 (6 bases each). The tail of the sequence fits TRBJ2-7 better, so the J call may be wrong. This CDR3 region has 16 residues. The germline V gene has CDR1 SNHLY and CDR2 FYNNEI. The CDR3 coding sequence is TGTGCCAGCAGCCCCTGGGGGGCTCCCGATCCCCACGAGCAGTACTTC. Translating gives CASSPWGAPDPHEQYF.

The V gene is TRBV19, the J gene TRBJ1-1, with D tentatively TRBD1 (5 bases). Germline CDR1 is LNHDA and CDR2 is SQIVND (reference sequence). The CDR3 has 13 amino acids. V lost 8 bases and J 4 bases, leaving 14 bases between the germline ends. CDR3 residues: CASSFSGGTEAFF. As DNA, the CDR3 is TGTGCCAGTTCATTCTCCGGGGGCACTGAAGCTTTCTTT.

The genes are TRBV11-2 and TRBJ2-7; possible D gene TRBD2, 6 bases. The CDR3 loop spans 14 amino acids. V lost 0 bases, J lost 6 bases, and 12 bases lay in between. The germline V gene has CDR1 SGHAT and CDR2 FQNNGV. CDR3 sequence reads: CASSLDLAAGEQYF. The CDR3, as DNA: TGTGCCAGCAGCTTAGATTTAGCGGCCGGCGAGCAGTACTTC. Full variable domain (missing parts from reference TRBV11-2 and TRBJ2-7): EAGVAQSPRYKIIEKRQSVAFWCNPISGHATLYWYQQILGQGPKLLIQFQNNGVVDDSQLPKDRFSAERLKGVDSTLKIQPAKLEDSAVYLCASSLDLAAGEQYFGPGTRLTVT.

J is TRBJ1-1 and V is TRBV5-1; no definite D call. Trimming pared 2 bases from V and 3 bases from J, leaving 8 bases between. Germline V gene lookup returns CDR1 SGHRS and CDR2 YFSETQ. The CDR3 consists of 13 residues. In DNA, the CDR3 is TGCGCCAGCAGCTTAATGAGGGACACTGAAGCTTTCTTT. Protein: CASSLMRDTEAFF.

The V gene is TRBV7-9, the J gene TRBJ1-2; TRBD1 might be the D (5 bases). The CDR3 runs to 14 residues. The germline V and J ends were trimmed by 1 base and 4 bases, with 10 bases remaining between them. Germline V gene sequence: CDR1 SEHNR, CDR2 FQNEAQ (reference sequence). CDR3 region: CASSLGQGGYGYTF. CDR3 bases: TGTGCCAGCAGCTTAGGGCAGGGTGGCTATGGCTACACCTTC.

The DNA for the CDR3 is TGTGCCAGCAGTGAATCCGGGACAGGTTTGGTTAAAGTATATTTT. This encodes CASSESGTGLVKVYF. The chain has TRBV6-1 and TRBJ1-3, with 8 nucleotides matching TRBD1. The CDR3 totals 15 residues. Losses at the gene ends were 2 bases for V and 14 bases for J; bases not matched to a gene: 14. Per germline, CDR1 MNHNS and CDR2 SASEGT.

The gene calls are TRBV14 and TRBJ1-4; D remains ambiguous. The CDR3 runs to 12 residues. The germline gives CDR1 SGHDN, CDR2 FVKESK. Deletions cut 1 base from V and 10 bases from J, with 7 bases between. This chain's CDR3 is CASSQVPRKLFF. The CDR3 bases are TGTGCCAGCAGCCAAGTCCCCCGAAAACTGTTTTTT.

This rearrangement joins TRBV6-6 to TRBJ2-5; possible D gene TRBD2, 5 bases. Germline CDR1 and CDR2: MNHNY and SVGAGI (reference sequence). Trimming shortened V by 7 bases and J by 1 base, and 13 bases separated the two germline ends. The CDR3 runs to 14 residues. In DNA, the CDR3 is TGTGCCAGCAACGGTTTTGCGGGCCAAGAGACCCAGTACTTC. Translation gives CASNGFAGQETQYF.

CDR3 loop: CASTTGTTPGELFF. CDR3 nucleotides: TGTGCCAGCACCACCGGGACAACTCCCGGGGAGCTGTTTTTT. The chain recombines TRBV28 with TRBJ2-2; possible D gene TRBD1, 6 bases. Trimming cost V 7 bases and J 6 bases, with 15 bases left between them. Germline lookup yields CDR1 MDHEN and CDR2 SYDVKM. The CDR3 loop spans 14 amino acids.

This clone was picked up one time. The gene calls are TRBV28 and TRBJ1-1, with 8 nucleotides matching TRBD1. Germline V CDR1 and CDR2: MDHEN, SYDVKM. Trimming removed 7 bases from V and 5 bases from J; junction bases left unmatched: 9. The CDR3 totals 14 residues. CDR3 protein: CASTEQGGKTEAFF. The CDR3 nucleotides read TGTGCCAGCACGGAACAGGGGGGGAAAACTGAAGCTTTCTTT.